The present T cell receptor (beta chain) was sequenced within a study of STAT5B mutations in CD4+ large granular lymphocyte leukemia. Profiling relied on immunoSEQ multiplex PCR, and the TCRdb table lists in-frame clones only, not all of them. The sample has around 33,000 clones; more than 75% are singletons. Losses at the gene ends were 6 bases for V and 2 bases for J; bases not matched to a gene: 4. Germline assignment: CDR1 MNHEY and CDR2 SVGAGI. The length of the CDR3 is 14 residues. A remark on this clone: Its antigen is not identified.

Findings and limits, study-wide: Patient CD4-sorted repertoires looked more clonal than healthy CD4+ repertoires, even without putative leukemic clones. 25% of private leukemic clonotypes occurred rarely in other patients' non-leukemic repertoires. The CD4+ versus CD8+ T-LGLL clonality difference may reflect limited sample size. 8/27 top patient clones versus 2/35 control clones were TRBV06-family.

The V call is TRBV6-5, the J call TRBJ1-2; 9 positions match TRBD1. The sequence was collected from a human donor in good health. Source material: CD4+ T cells from blood buffy coats. The chain's CDR3 is CASSLQGANYGYTF. The DNA for the CDR3 is TGTGCCAGCAGCTTACAGGGGGCCAACTATGGCTACACCTTC.